What follows describes a single T cell receptor beta chain. Its antigen is currently unknown. The data derive from a study of identifying expanded T cells in peripheral blood. Study-level findings and limits: About 1.3 clones differed between technical replicates, versus around 15 and 19 over time. Clone count variance between approximately two-week samples rose with total template count.

No infections or other immune events were documented during collection. V was pared by 4 bases and J by 4 bases, with 8 bases between. The germline V gene has CDR1 SGHKS and CDR2 YYEKEE (reference sequence). This CDR3 contains 12 residues. Sequencing was performed with immunoSEQ multiplex PCR; in TCRdb, only in-frame clones are kept and a portion is missing. The sample has 100,000 to 110,000 clones, over 70% seen once. Sequencing input: blood. The receptor was derived from a person between 18 and 69 years old in good health. The chain uses TRBV5-5 and TRBJ1-2; the D gene is possibly TRBD1 (5 bases). CDR3 sequence (DNA): TGTGCCAGCAGCGCTGACAGCTATGGCTACACCTTC. The encoded protein is CASSADSYGYTF.